The 2 T cell receptor beta chains below come from one sample, sequenced in a study of control samples from healthy donors and cancer patients. Some clones are missing from TCRdb's copy, which holds only in-frame ones; the method was immunoSEQ multiplex PCR. Among just under 150,000 clones listed, more than 90% were seen once. Sequences were obtained from blood. The receptor source for this set is a young man in good health.

This rearrangement joins TRBV18 to TRBJ2-1, with D hard to call. V dropped 2 bases and J dropped 5 bases, with 7 bases sitting between them. This CDR3 contains 13 residues. Germline-derived CDR1 and CDR2 are KGHSH and LQKENI. The DNA for the CDR3 is TGTGCCAGCTCACCATACCCGGACAATGAGCAGTTCTTC. Protein: CASSPYPDNEQFF.

The genes are TRBV30 and TRBJ2-3; TRBD2 matches 10 bases. V was clipped by 5 bases and J by 2 bases; unmatched bases: 7. The germline V gene has CDR1 GTSNPN and CDR2 SVGIG (reference sequence). The CDR3 runs 15 residues. CDR3 loop: CAWAQRGGITDTQYF. The CDR3 nucleotides read TGTGCCTGGGCCCAGCGGGGGGGCATCACAGATACGCAGTATTTT. Based on the CDR3 plus reference TRBV30 and TRBJ2-3, the full variable domain is SQTIHQWPATLVQPVGSPLSLECTVEGTSNPNLYWYRQAAGRGLQLLFYSVGIGQISSEVPQNLSASRPQDRQFILSSKKLLLSDSGFYLCAWAQRGGITDTQYFGPGTRLTVL.